This T cell receptor beta chain was found in a study of T cells after yellow fever vaccination. This CDR3 has 17 amino acids. In germline, CDR1 is SGHDN, CDR2 FVKESK. The V gene end was trimmed by 5 bases and the J gene end by 9 bases; junction bases not matched to a gene: 19. The 5'RACE template-switching step produced TCR cDNA and added a universal primer site and UMIs. TCRdb recomputed calls from the 5' RACE reads with MiXCR, one row per CDR3 protein. The data contain approximately 600,000 distinct CDR3 sequences, around 12% of them singletons. Specimen: PBMCs, collected on the day of the yellow fever booster vaccination. The receptor comes from a man between 25 and 39 years old who received the YFV17D yellow fever vaccine. V and J are TRBV14 and TRBJ1-1; the match to TRBD1 covers 9 bases. In DNA form, the CDR3 reads TGTGCCAGCAGCAAAGGTCGGGACAGGGAGAAAGGGGCGCAAGCTTTCTTT. This sequence encodes CASSKGRDREKGAQAFF.